This TCR beta chain was obtained from a study of blood T cells in healthy people across ages. CDR1 and CDR2 (germline): ENHRY, SYGVKD. CDR3 length: 15 amino acids. Trimming cost V 3 bases and J 5 bases; bases outside gene matches: 3. For the second PCR, which ran for about 7 to 12 cycles, a sample-barcoded 5' primer and a J-beta primer mix were used. TCRdb passed the 5' RACE reads through MiXCR, listing each CDR3 protein once. The table has 800,000 to 950,000 distinct CDR3 sequences, approximately 49% seen once. Sequencing was done on a sample of blood. This TCR was recovered from a man between 25 and 39 years old in good health. The chain links TRBV10-3 to TRBJ2-1, with 11 bases lining up with TRBD2. CDR3 DNA sequence: TGTGCCATCAGTGAAGGGACTAGCGGACACAATGAGCAGTTCTTC. Translation: CAISEGTSGHNEQFF.